This T cell receptor beta chain derives from a study of blood T cell repertoires in COVID-19 (dated by TCRdb to the early 2020s). Study-wide context: Samples covering the acute and convalescent phases of COVID-19 were provided by collaborators in the United States, Italy and Spain. The repertoires were released in a freely available public database intended as a resource for research on the immune response to SARS-CoV-2. Nearly every sample came with metadata listing a de-identified subject ID, COVID-19 status, age in years and sex. Where available, HLA class I and class II types were obtained from metadata supplied by the sample provider rather than from assay-based typing. Samples were obtained from the ongoing ImmuneRACE study (first 160 participants) and from 1,254 subjects provided by 6 global collaborators. The material from the prospective study consisted of cDNA or gDNA derived from T cells, B-cell-depleted T cells, or PBMCs. Subjects who had been exposed to COVID-19, were actively infected with it, or had recovered from it provided the deeply sampled blood TCRbeta repertoires that made up the dataset. The paper's findings and limits, for the study overall: How much clinical and demographic metadata was included differed by source and by participant, and the metadata was provided uncurated.

The CDR3 runs 11 amino acids, cysteine and phenylalanine included. Of the read, only the CDR3 DNA is kept; its 33 bases are in frame from base 1. About this clone itself: The target of this receptor is not known. No much larger clonotype is one base removed from it; base qualities were not supplied.

In Seattle, one collaborating source enrolled patients while the infection was active and tracked those patients longitudinally over the course of disease. Whole blood was collected in K2EDTA tubes by collaborating institutions according to the institutions' own protocols. Collaborator samples were shipped for TCRbeta analysis as frozen whole blood, isolated PBMCs, or DNA extracted from either sample type. TCRbeta CDR3 regions were amplified from genomic DNA using the immunoSEQ Assay, a bias-controlled multiplex PCR. The published analysis was carried out like this. The number of nucleated cells in each sample was estimated by amplification of reference gene primers within the assay. To quantify the absolute abundance of each unique TCRbeta CDR3 rearrangement, sequence reads were collapsed and filtered. For each sample, productive Simpson clonality was calculated as the square root of Simpson's diversity index over productive rearrangements. The clones in this table, taken by TCRdb from immuneACCESS, are in-frame only. Not every clone is retained; where verified, under half of the shortfall comes from an unresolved V gene, and the cause of the rest is unknown. V and J calls and clone size are those listed in that table; D and trimming were worked out from the DNA. A total of around 80,000 clones appear in this sample, less than 90% of them only once. Jointly, the top ten make up over 10% of the sample.

The sequence joins TRBV12-3 or TRBV12-4 to TRBJ1-2; possibly the D gene is TRBD1, per 5 matching bases. The sequence was collected from a man aged 50 to 59 with COVID-19, enrolled during active disease. Sequencing was performed on peripheral blood. The nucleotide sequence reads TGTGCGGCGGGGCTGGACTATGGCTACACCTTC. The translation is CAAGLDYGYTF.